Shown below are 20 T cell receptor beta chains from a single sample sequenced in a study of beta chain features in type 1 diabetes. The authors reverse transcribed all of the isolated RNA, so sequencing captured expressed TCRB transcripts. Clones were read by immunoSEQ multiplex PCR, and TCRdb kept only the in-frame ones, dropping some. The table records around 40,000 clones, 64% of them present only once. Sequencing was carried out using Tregs from blood. All receptors derive from a woman in her twenties or thirties in good health.

V gene TRBV6-6 combines with J gene TRBJ1-1; 8 bases are a match to TRBD1. The germline V gene has CDR1 MNHNY and CDR2 SVGAGI (reference sequence). V trimming: 3 bases; J trimming: 6 bases; junction bases outside the gene matches: 9. The CDR3 is made up of 15 amino acids. The CDR3: CASSYSQGVNPEAFF. Here the CDR3 DNA reads TGTGCCAGCAGTTATTCACAGGGGGTGAATCCTGAAGCTTTCTTT.

This clone was seen only a few times. V is TRBV5-4 and J is TRBJ1-1; D is unclear. V was clipped by 3 bases and J by 1 base, with 7 bases between them. The CDR3 contains 13 residues. CDR1 SGHNT and CDR2 YYREEE come from the germline V gene (reference sequence). The CDR3 DNA reads as TGTGCCAGCAGCTCCAGGCCGAACACTGAAGCTTTCTTT. Protein product: CASSSRPNTEAFF.

The chain joins TRBV10-3 to TRBJ2-7, with D tentatively TRBD2 (5 bases). The CDR3 covers 13 residues. Germline CDR1 is ENHRY and CDR2 is SYGVKD. The V end was cut by 3 bases, the J end by 3 bases, with 9 bases between. The CDR3: CAISDGLFYEQYF. The CDR3 DNA sequence: TGTGCCATCAGTGATGGACTTTTCTACGAGCAGTACTTC.

This chain uses TRBV30 with TRBJ2-5; D may be TRBD2 (5 bases). Deletions cut 1 base from V and 5 bases from J, with 20 bases between. Germline V gene lookup returns CDR1 GTSNPN and CDR2 SVGIG (reference sequence). This CDR3 is 16 amino acids long. The CDR3 DNA reads as TGTGCCTGGAGTGCCGGGATCCTGGCTAGAGGGGAGACCCAGTACTTC. Its translation: CAWSAGILARGETQYF.

The chain has TRBV6-5 and TRBJ2-3; tentatively, D is TRBD2 (6 bases). The V gene's germline CDR1 is MNHEY and CDR2 SVGAGI. This CDR3 region has 14 residues. The germline V and J ends were trimmed by 5 bases and 0 bases, with 9 bases remaining between them. As DNA, the CDR3 is TGTGCCAGCAGTAGGAGCGGGAGCACAGATACGCAGTATTTT. This sequence encodes CASSRSGSTDTQYF.

This clone was recorded a few times. This chain uses TRBV28 with TRBJ2-5; 7 bases match TRBD2. With 2 bases clipped from V and 5 bases from J, the junction kept 11 bases outside the gene matches. CDR3 length: 16 residues. The germline CDR1 and CDR2 sequences are MDHEN and SYDVKM. The chain's CDR3 is CASSLEAGVFQETQYF. Written as DNA, the CDR3 is TGTGCCAGCAGTTTAGAGGCGGGAGTTTTCCAGGAGACCCAGTACTTC.

This clone has only one observation. This chain links TRBV14 with TRBJ1-3; a possible D gene is TRBD1 (6 bases). Germline V gene sequence: CDR1 SGHDN, CDR2 FVKESK. Deletions cut 0 bases from V and 4 bases from J, with 19 bases between. The CDR3 has 18 amino acids. The CDR3 DNA reads as TGTGCCAGCAGCCAAGATGTTGGAGGGGGGGAGGCCGGAAACACCATATATTTT. Protein: CASSQDVGGGEAGNTIYF. The whole variable domain, remainder taken from reference TRBV14 and TRBJ1-3, is EAGVTQFPSHSVIEKGQTVTLRCDPISGHDNLYWYRRVMGKEIKFLLHFVKESKQDESGMPNNRFLAERTGGTYSTLKVQPAELEDSGVYFCASSQDVGGGEAGNTIYFGEGSWLTVV.

This clone showed up just once. The chain carries TRBV28 and TRBJ2-7; 10 nucleotides line up with TRBD1. The V segment lost 5 bases and the J segment 1 base; nucleotides outside the gene matches: 2. The CDR3 covers 14 residues. CDR1 MDHEN and CDR2 SYDVKM come from the germline V gene. This CDR3 is CASSTGQGSYEQYF. The CDR3 nucleotides are TGTGCCAGCAGTACGGGACAGGGGTCCTACGAGCAGTACTTC.

V is TRBV6-4 and J is TRBJ2-1; 8 nucleotides match TRBD1. The junction had 6 bases not matched to a gene; V was cut back by 6 bases and J by 8 bases. Germline V lookup: CDR1 MRHNA, CDR2 SNTAGT. CDR3 size: 13 residues. The CDR3 bases are TGTGCCAGCAGCAGGGGGCACAGCGATGAGCAGTTCTTC. Translation gives CASSRGHSDEQFF.

This chain joins TRBV29-1 and TRBJ1-2; 11 bases are a match to TRBD1. The J segment lost 3 bases and the V segment lost 6 bases, leaving 3 bases of the junction unmatched. The CDR3 is 13 amino acids. Germline CDR1 reads SQVTM; CDR2 reads ANQGSEA. The CDR3 region has the DNA TGCAGCGTAGGACAGGGGGCGGACTATGGCTACACCTTC. This codes for CSVGQGADYGYTF.

This sequence joins TRBV7-2 and TRBJ1-2; no clear D gene. The CDR3 has 11 residues. V was trimmed by 5 bases and J by 13 bases, leaving 14 bases between them. CDR1 SGHTA and CDR2 FQGNSA come from the germline V gene. This CDR3 is CASSRGVHSTF. The CDR3, as DNA: TGTGCCAGCAGCCGGGGAGTACATTCCACCTTC.

The gene calls are TRBV4-3 and TRBJ2-1; the match to TRBD2 covers 12 bases. The CDR3 is made up of 17 amino acids. The J segment lost 7 bases and the V segment lost 0 bases, leaving 7 bases of the junction unmatched. CDR1 is LGHNA, CDR2 YSLEER, per germline. CDR3 in DNA: TGCGCCAGCAGCCAAGATATCGGCCTAGCGGGAGGGAATGAGCAGTTCTTC. It codes for CASSQDIGLAGGNEQFF.

The chain uses TRBV7-2 and TRBJ2-3; 7 bases line up with TRBD2. The CDR3 consists of 17 residues. The trim removed 2 bases at V and 5 bases at J, leaving 13 bases unmatched. Germline CDR1 and CDR2: SGHTA and FQGNSA. CDR3 sequence reads: CASSLQAVAGAEDTQYF. The DNA of the CDR3 is TGTGCCAGCAGCTTACAAGCGGTTGCGGGAGCGGAAGATACGCAGTATTTT.

J is TRBJ2-1 and V is TRBV6-5; 13 nucleotides match TRBD2. Germline CDR1 is MNHEY and CDR2 is SVGAGI. J gave up 9 bases and V 8 bases, and 4 bases lay outside the gene matches. CDR3 length: 13 amino acids. The CDR3 nucleotides are TGTGCCAGCGCGGGACTAGCGGGAATTGAGCAGTTCTTC. Its translation: CASAGLAGIEQFF.

This clone was recorded a few times. The chain joins TRBV5-1 to TRBJ2-6, with unresolved D. V gave up 2 bases and J gave up 0 bases, with 3 bases separating them. CDR1 SGHRS and CDR2 YFSETQ come from the germline V gene. The CDR3 totals 14 residues. CDR3 nucleotides: TGCGCCAGCAGCTTCAGCTCTGGGGCCAACGTCCTGACTTTC. This translates into CASSFSSGANVLTF. Filled out from reference TRBV5-1 and TRBJ2-6, the complete variable domain reads KAGVTQTPRYLIKTRGQQVTLSCSPISGHRSVSWYQQTPGQGLQFLFEYFSETQRNKGNFPGRFSGRQFSNSRSEMNVSTLELGDSALYLCASSFSSGANVLTFGAGSRLTVL.

The chain combines TRBV28 with TRBJ2-5; D unclear. The V gene lost 7 bases and the J gene lost 3 bases, with 18 bases spanning the gap. The germline gives CDR1 MDHEN, CDR2 SYDVKM. The CDR3 totals 15 residues. CDR3 sequence: CASTPGPPREETQYF. The CDR3 DNA follows: TGTGCCAGCACCCCGGGTCCCCCCCGAGAAGAGACCCAGTACTTC.

This clone turned up a few times. This chain connects TRBV10-3 to TRBJ2-1, with 14 positions matching TRBD2. Trimming took 11 bases from V and 5 from J; bases not matched to a gene: 2. This CDR3 is built from 13 residues. Germline CDR1 ENHRY, CDR2 SYGVKD. CDR3 DNA sequence: TGTGCCGCGGGACTAGCGGGAGACAATGAGCAGTTCTTC. It specifies CAAGLAGDNEQFF.

This clone was observed a few times. The CDR3 region is CASSSRQGPSAQYF. CDR3 sequence (DNA): TGTGCCAGCAGCTCCAGACAGGGGCCCTCCGCCCAGTACTTC. The chain uses TRBV7-6 and TRBJ2-5, with TRBD1 matching over 8 bases. Germline CDR1 is SGHVS and CDR2 is FNYEAQ. CDR3 length: 14 amino acids. Germline trimming cut 4 bases from V and 9 bases from J; bases unmatched to any gene: 10. The variable domain in full, completed from reference TRBV7-6 and TRBJ2-5, reads GAGVSQSPRYKVTKRGQDVALRCDPISGHVSLYWYRQALGQGPEFLTYFNYEAQQDKSGLPNDRFSAERPEGSISTLTIQRTEQRDSAMYRCASSSRQGPSAQYFGPGTRLLVL.

This chain uses TRBV5-4 with TRBJ2-1; possible D gene TRBD2, 5 bases. CDR1 and CDR2 (germline): SGHNT, YYREEE (reference sequence). Trimming shortened V by 4 bases and J by 5 bases, and 13 bases separated the two germline ends. This CDR3 region has 14 residues. The CDR3 bases are TGTGCCAGCAGCCTAACCTCTAGCCACAATGAGCAGTTCTTC. This encodes CASSLTSSHNEQFF.

V is TRBV7-3 and J is TRBJ2-1, with TRBD2 matching over 11 bases. Germline loops: CDR1 SGHTA, CDR2 FQGTGA. Germline trimming cut 4 bases from V and 7 bases from J; bases unmatched to any gene: 9. The length of the CDR3 is 16 residues. The CDR3 bases are TGTGCCAGCAGCTCTTTGGGTAGCGGGAGGGGTAATGAGCAGTTCTTC. Amino acid sequence: CASSSLGSGRGNEQFF. Filled out from reference TRBV7-3 and TRBJ2-1, the complete variable domain reads GAGVSQTPSNKVTEKGKYVELRCDPISGHTALYWYRQSLGQGPEFLIYFQGTGAADDSGLPNDRFFAVRPEGSVSTLKIQRTERGDSAVYLCASSSLGSGRGNEQFFGPGTRLTVL.